The rows below give T cell receptor beta chains drawn from one sample of a study of long-term antiretroviral therapy in people with HIV. The data were produced by immunoSEQ multiplex PCR, yet TCRdb's version contains in-frame clones alone and is incomplete. The table has fewer than 30,000 clones, around 95% seen once. This specimen was unsorted PBMCs, taken 5.3 years after starting antiretroviral therapy. These receptor sequences come from a man in his thirties or forties with HIV. CDR3s include the opening cysteine and the closing phenylalanine or tryptophan. Fields, in order: V gene, J gene, D gene, clone size, CDR3 DNA, CDR3 protein. The D gene is left open where the match is weak. The size of a clone is reported for some rows only, either as once, few or many, or as a class for expanded clones.

>TRBV5-1|TRBJ1-2|-|-
TGCGCCAGCAGCTCCCTGGGCCCTCCCTATGGCTACACCTTC
CASSSLGPPYGYTF
>TRBV7-9|TRBJ1-2|TRBD1|-
TGTGCCAGCAGCTACGGTGCCGGGACAGGGGCGGATGGCTACACCTTC
CASSYGAGTGADGYTF
>TRBV9|TRBJ2-3|-|-
TGTGCCAGCAGCGTAGGCGTAGGGACAGATACGCAGTATTTT
CASSVGVGTDTQYF
>TRBV4-1|TRBJ1-4|TRBD1|once
TGCGCCAGCAGCCAAACAGGGGGCGAAAAACTGTTTTTT
CASSQTGGEKLFF
>TRBV19|TRBJ2-7|TRBD2|-
TGTGCCAGTAGTACAGGTCTAAGCGGGGGGTTCTACGAGCAGTACTTC
CASSTGLSGGFYEQYF
>TRBV6-1|TRBJ1-6|-|-
TGTGCCAGCAGTGCCGGACCCCGGGGTAATTCACCCCTCCACTTT
CASSAGPRGNSPLHF
>TRBV18|TRBJ2-7|TRBD2|-
TGTGCCAGCTCACCAATGCCCAGCGGGGCCTACGAGCAGTACTTC
CASSPMPSGAYEQYF
>TRBV2|TRBJ1-6|-|once
TGTGCCAGTACGAGCTCCTATAATTCACCCCTCCACTTT
CASTSSYNSPLHF
>TRBV12-2|TRBJ2-7|-|-
TGTGCAAGTCGCTTATCGTCCGGGACACCCCCCTACGAGCAGTACTTC
CASRLSSGTPPYEQYF
>TRBV29-1|TRBJ2-7|-|once
TGCAGCGTTGAAGGCTCTATTGGGACAAGCTCTTACGAGCAGTACTTC
CSVEGSIGTSSYEQYF
>TRBV7-9|TRBJ1-5|-|-
TGTGCCAGCAGCTTAACGCAAGGGGTAAGGGGGCCCCAGCATTTT
CASSLTQGVRGPQHF
>TRBV5-6|TRBJ2-1|TRBD2|-
TGTGCCAGCAGCTTGGGACTAGCGGAACACAATGAGCAGTTCTTC
CASSLGLAEHNEQFF
>TRBV10-2|TRBJ2-7|TRBD1|-
TGCGCCAGCACTAGCCCGGACAGGGGCCTTTACGAGCAGTACTTC
CASTSPDRGLYEQYF
>TRBV6-6|TRBJ2-2|-|-
TGTGCCAGCAGCCCAGGTACCGGGGAGCTGTTTTTT
CASSPGTGELFF
>TRBV29-1|TRBJ1-5|-|-
TGCAGCGTTGAAGAGGGCAGCAATCAGCCCCAGCATTTT
CSVEEGSNQPQHF
>TRBV27|TRBJ1-4|-|-
TGTGCCAGCAGTTTCATGAGACGGATTCTGCTTGAAAAACTGTTTTTT
CASSFMRRILLEKLFF
>TRBV7-2|TRBJ1-1|-|-
TGTGCCAGCAGCCAACCGTACACTGAAGCTTTCTTT
CASSQPYTEAFF